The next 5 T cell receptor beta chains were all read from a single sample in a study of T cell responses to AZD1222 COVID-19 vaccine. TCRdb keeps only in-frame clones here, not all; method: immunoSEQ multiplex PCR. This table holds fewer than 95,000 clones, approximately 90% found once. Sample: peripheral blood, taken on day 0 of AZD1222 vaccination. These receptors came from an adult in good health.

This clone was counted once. DNA of the CDR3: TGTGCCAGCAGTTATATTCAGGGGGCGCAGCCCCAGCATTTT. It specifies CASSYIQGAQPQHF. The chain joins TRBV6-2 or TRBV6-3 to TRBJ1-5, with 8 nucleotides matching TRBD1. The germline V gene has CDR1 MNHEY and CDR2 SVGEGT. The CDR3 spans 14 residues. V lost 3 bases and J lost 7; bases outside the gene matches: 5.

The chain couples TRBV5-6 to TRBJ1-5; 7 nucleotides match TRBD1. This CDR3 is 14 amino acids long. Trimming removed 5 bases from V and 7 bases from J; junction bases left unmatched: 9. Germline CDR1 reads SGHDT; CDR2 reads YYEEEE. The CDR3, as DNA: TGTGCCAGCAGGAAATCGACAGGGCCCCAGCCCCAGCATTTT. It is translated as CASRKSTGPQPQHF.

CDR3 sequence: CASSPPSARRGSSYNEQFF. CDR3 in DNA: TGTGCCAGCAGCCCCCCCTCGGCCAGGAGAGGGAGCTCCTACAATGAGCAGTTCTTC. The chain uses TRBV5-8 and TRBJ2-1, with a tentative D call TRBD2 (5 bases). This CDR3 region has 19 residues. V lost 4 bases, J lost 0 bases, and 23 bases lay in between. Germline loops: CDR1 SGHTS, CDR2 YDEGEE.

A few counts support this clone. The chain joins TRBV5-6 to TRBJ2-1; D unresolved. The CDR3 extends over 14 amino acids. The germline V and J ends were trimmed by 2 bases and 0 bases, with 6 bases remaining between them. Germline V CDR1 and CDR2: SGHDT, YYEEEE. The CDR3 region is CASSFGGSYNEQFF. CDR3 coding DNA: TGTGCCAGCAGCTTTGGTGGCTCCTACAATGAGCAGTTCTTC.

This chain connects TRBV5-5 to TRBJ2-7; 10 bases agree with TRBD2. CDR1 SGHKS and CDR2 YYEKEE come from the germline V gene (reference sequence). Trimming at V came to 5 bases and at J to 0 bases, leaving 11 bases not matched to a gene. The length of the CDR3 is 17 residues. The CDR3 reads CASSWGPSGRASYEQYF. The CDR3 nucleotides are TGTGCCAGCAGTTGGGGCCCGAGCGGGAGGGCCTCCTACGAGCAGTACTTC. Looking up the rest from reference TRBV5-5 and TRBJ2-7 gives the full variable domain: DAGVTQSPTHLIKTRGQQVTLRCSPISGHKSVSWYQQVLGQGPQFIFQYYEKEERGRGNFPDRFSARQFPNYSSELNVNALLLGDSALYLCASSWGPSGRASYEQYFGPGTRLTVT.